What follows describes a single T cell receptor (beta chain). Its antigen remains unknown. This record belongs to a study of cytomegalovirus exposure and HLA in healthy donors. Notes on the study in general: Being productive about 90% or about 30% of the time was typical of most TCR beta V segments in an earlier analysis. Presence/absence analyses took donor sequencing depth as roughly uniform. In a later analysis, donors in an Asian-associated ancestry cluster reportedly had fewer N-insertions in productive TCRs than the cohort mean. A list of 164 TCR beta chains associated with cytomegalovirus was given.

The CDR3 runs to 16 residues. From germline, CDR1 is LGHNA and CDR2 YNFKEQ. With 4 bases removed from V and 2 bases from J, the gap between germline ends came to 17 bases. Use of 60 Vbeta and 13 Jbeta primers characterized the PCR. Data came from immunoSEQ multiplex PCR; TCRdb stores just in-frame clones and leaves some out. The table has roughly 150,000 clones, about 85% seen once; the top ten hold 1.3%. This TCR was sampled from a man between 45 and 60 years old in good health and CMV-seropositive. This chain joins TRBV4-2 and TRBJ1-1, with D perhaps matching TRBD1 (6 bases). Input material: PBMCs. This chain's CDR3 is CASSLEGGMGNTEAFF. CDR3 nucleotides: TGTGCCAGCAGCCTCGAAGGGGGTATGGGAAACACTGAAGCTTTCTTT.